The 24 T cell receptor beta chains below come from one sample, sequenced in a study of T cell changes during pregnancy in multiple sclerosis. Measured with immunoSEQ multiplex PCR; TCRdb has only the in-frame clones, and not every one. The sample includes some 40,000 clones, approximately 91% of them seen just once. The source was CD4+ T cells from peripheral blood mononuclear cells, collected in the first trimester of pregnancy. The receptors shown here come from a female donor with multiple sclerosis, enrolled in a pregnancy study.

This sequence joins TRBV5-4 and TRBJ2-5; TRBD1 might be the D (6 bases). Trimming took 4 bases from V and 4 from J, leaving 14 bases between them. Germline V gives CDR1 SGHNT, CDR2 YYREEE (reference sequence). This CDR3 has 14 amino acids. The CDR3 bases are TGTGCCAGCAGCGTACAGGGCAAGGGAGAGACCCAGTACTTC. Encoded protein: CASSVQGKGETQYF.

J is TRBJ2-1 and V is TRBV10-2; 15 bases line up with TRBD2. The ends lost 2 bases at V and 1 base at J; junction bases unmatched: 3. The CDR3 has 18 residues. From germline, CDR1 is WSHSY and CDR2 SAAADI. DNA of the CDR3: TGCGCCAGCAGTGAGCTAGGGACTAGCGGGAGGTCCTACAATGAGCAGTTCTTC. As protein: CASSELGTSGRSYNEQFF.

The chain links TRBV19 to TRBJ2-2; 10 bases align to TRBD1. Trimming removed 6 bases from V and 5 bases from J; junction bases left unmatched: 3. Germline V CDR1 and CDR2: LNHDA, SQIVND (reference sequence). CDR3 length: 14 amino acids. CDR3 in DNA: TGTGCCAGTAGGACAGGGGGCAGAACCGGGGAGCTGTTTTTT. Its protein product is CASRTGGRTGELFF.

The CDR3 region is CASSSGDYGYTF. The DNA for the CDR3 is TGCGCCAGCAGCTCAGGGGACTATGGCTACACCTTC. This chain links TRBV5-1 with TRBJ1-2; weak D call: TRBD1 (6 bases). V was cut by 3 bases and J by 3 bases, with 6 bases left in between. Germline values: CDR1 SGHRS, CDR2 YFSETQ. The CDR3 is 12 residues long.

V gene TRBV7-9 combines with J gene TRBJ2-7; 9 nucleotides agree with TRBD1. Trimming cost V 4 bases and J 2 bases; bases outside gene matches: 18. The CDR3 is 19 amino acids. Germline V CDR1 and CDR2: SEHNR, FQNEAQ (reference sequence). CDR3 amino acids: CASSSSPGQGGFRAYEQYF. DNA for the CDR3: TGTGCCAGCAGCTCCTCACCGGGACAGGGAGGTTTCAGGGCCTACGAGCAGTACTTC.

The chain uses TRBV4-3 and TRBJ2-7; TRBD2 matches at 11 bases. CDR1 and CDR2 from the germline V gene are LGHNA and YSLEER. The CDR3 is 18 amino acids. J lost 3 bases, V lost 4 bases, and 14 bases had no gene match. CDR3 in amino acids: CASSPELAGAHTGYEQYF. CDR3 nucleotide sequence: TGCGCCAGCAGCCCTGAACTAGCGGGAGCCCATACGGGCTACGAGCAGTACTTC.

The chain is built from TRBV19 and TRBJ1-2; possible D gene TRBD1, 6 bases. V gave up 5 bases and J gave up 4 bases, with 20 bases separating them. This CDR3 is built from 16 residues. Germline CDR1 and CDR2: LNHDA and SQIVND (reference sequence). CDR3 nucleotides: TGTGCCAGTAGTCCTCCCGGGACACGGGCTGTCTATGGCTACACCTTC. Its translation is CASSPPGTRAVYGYTF.

The V and J genes are TRBV11-2 and TRBJ2-3, with D tentatively TRBD2 (5 bases). Germline CDR1 is SGHAT and CDR2 is FQNNGV. CDR3 length: 16 residues. The ends were cut back, 5 bases at V and 1 base at J, with 16 bases in the middle. The CDR3 reads CASSPAGVSGTDTQYF. The CDR3 coding sequence is TGTGCCAGCAGCCCCGCCGGGGTTTCGGGCACAGATACGCAGTATTTT. Full variable domain (remainder filled in from reference TRBV11-2 and TRBJ2-3): EAGVAQSPRYKIIEKRQSVAFWCNPISGHATLYWYQQILGQGPKLLIQFQNNGVVDDSQLPKDRFSAERLKGVDSTLKIQPAKLEDSAVYLCASSPAGVSGTDTQYFGPGTRLTVL.

This chain connects TRBV5-1 to TRBJ1-2; no clear D. Germline CDR1 reads SGHRS; CDR2 reads YFSETQ. V gave up 7 bases and J gave up 0 bases, with 13 bases separating them. The CDR3 has 14 amino acids. The CDR3 DNA follows: TGCGCCAGCCAAGGGAGTGCAGCTAACTATGGCTACACCTTC. Translating gives CASQGSAANYGYTF.

The CDR3 is CAWSVMRANEKLFF. CDR3 coding DNA: TGTGCCTGGAGTGTCATGAGGGCTAATGAAAAACTGTTTTTT. The chain couples TRBV30 to TRBJ1-4, with no clear D. V was pared by 0 bases and J by 3 bases, with 8 bases between. The V gene's germline CDR1 is GTSNPN and CDR2 SVGIG (reference sequence). The length of the CDR3 is 14 residues. The full variable domain, rest sourced from reference TRBV30 and TRBJ1-4, is SQTIHQWPATLVQPVGSPLSLECTVEGTSNPNLYWYRQAAGRGLQLLFYSVGIGQISSEVPQNLSASRPQDRQFILSSKKLLLSDSGFYLCAWSVMRANEKLFFGSGTQLSVL.

J is TRBJ1-1 and V is TRBV9, with TRBD1 identical over 7 bases. The CDR3 extends over 16 amino acids. J lost 4 bases, V lost 3 bases, and 12 bases had no gene match. Germline CDR1 is SGDLS and CDR2 is YYNGEE. CDR3 nucleotides: TGTGCCAGCAGCGCCCCCCGGACAGGAAGAAGCACTGAAGCTTTCTTT. Amino acids: CASSAPRTGRSTEAFF.

The chain couples TRBV27 to TRBJ1-5, with TRBD1 matching over 8 bases. Unmatched junction bases numbered 5, after V lost 6 bases and J lost 1 base. The CDR3 totals 15 residues. The germline gives CDR1 MNHEY, CDR2 SMNVEV (reference sequence). The CDR3 DNA is TGTGCCAGCAGATCGGACAGGGAGAGCAATCAGCCCCAGCATTTT. Protein sequence: CASRSDRESNQPQHF.

CDR3 protein: CASSFDSGYYSYNEQFF. The DNA of the CDR3 is TGTGCCAGCAGCTTCGATAGCGGGTACTACTCCTACAATGAGCAGTTCTTC. This chain joins TRBV7-9 and TRBJ2-1; 7 nucleotides line up with TRBD2. CDR1 SEHNR and CDR2 FQNEAQ come from the germline V gene (reference sequence). The CDR3 consists of 17 residues. V lost 3 bases and J lost 0; bases outside the gene matches: 8.

The V and J genes are TRBV7-8 and TRBJ1-1, with D uncertain. V was shortened by 0 bases and J by 10 bases, with 12 bases between the two germline ends. There are 13 residues in the CDR3. The germline V gene encodes CDR1 SGHVS and CDR2 FQNEAQ. The DNA of the CDR3 is TGTGCCAGCAGCTTAGCGTTCTCACGGGGAGCTTTCTTT. It yields the protein CASSLAFSRGAFF.

Concerning this clone itself: This specimen includes other DNA sequences encoding the same CDR3. The chain couples TRBV10-3 to TRBJ1-1; 10 positions agree with TRBD1. The V segment lost 4 bases and the J segment 1 base; nucleotides outside the gene matches: 0. The CDR3 runs to 14 residues. The germline CDR1 and CDR2 sequences are ENHRY and SYGVKD. This chain's CDR3 is CAISGQGANTEAFF. In DNA form, the CDR3 reads TGTGCCATCAGTGGACAGGGGGCGAACACTGAAGCTTTCTTT.

The chain recombines TRBV5-4 with TRBJ2-7; TRBD2 agrees at 7 bases. CDR3 length: 13 residues. Germline V CDR1 and CDR2: SGHNT, YYREEE (reference sequence). V was pared by 0 bases and J by 6 bases, with 3 bases of the junction left unmatched. The CDR3, as DNA: TGTGCCAGCAGCTTGGTGGGCGGGAGCGAGCAGTACTTC. Its translation: CASSLVGGSEQYF.

This clone has only one observation. This chain uses TRBV5-4 with TRBJ2-1; 11 bases fit TRBD2. This CDR3 has 19 amino acids. V lost 4 bases, J lost 0 bases, and 12 bases stayed unmatched. CDR1 is SGHNT and CDR2 is YYREEE in the germline V gene (reference sequence). The CDR3, as DNA: TGTGCCAGCAGCATGCGTGGGACTAGCGGATCCAGCTCCTACAATGAGCAGTTCTTC. Amino acids: CASSMRGTSGSSSYNEQFF.

V is TRBV6-1 and J is TRBJ2-3; maybe TRBD2 (6 bases). This CDR3 has 15 amino acids. Germline loops: CDR1 MNHNS, CDR2 SASEGT. Trimming pared 1 base from V and 1 base from J, leaving 9 bases between. CDR3 sequence: CASSEGGVGTDTQYF. Here the CDR3 DNA reads TGTGCCAGCAGTGAAGGCGGGGTCGGCACAGATACGCAGTATTTT.

This sequence joins TRBV6-5 and TRBJ1-5; TRBD1 matches 7 bases. This CDR3 is built from 14 residues. Losses at the gene ends were 5 bases for V and 4 bases for J; bases not matched to a gene: 5. Germline CDR1 MNHEY, CDR2 SVGAGI. The CDR3 nucleotides are TGTGCCAGCAGTCGTCAGGGGGATAATCAGCCCCAGCATTTT. Translating it yields CASSRQGDNQPQHF.

The chain joins TRBV2 to TRBJ2-7, with D possibly being TRBD2 (7 bases). The CDR3 has 14 amino acids. CDR1 and CDR2 (germline): SNHLY, FYNNEI. Trimming took off 3 bases at V and 5 bases at J, with 14 bases between the two ends. Here the CDR3 reads CASSDRRGRDEQYF. The CDR3 region has the DNA TGTGCCAGCAGTGACCGGAGGGGGAGGGACGAGCAGTACTTC.

The V gene is TRBV4-1, the J gene TRBJ2-3, with unresolved D. V was clipped by 0 bases and J by 3 bases, with 7 bases between them. Germline values: CDR1 MGHRA, CDR2 YSYEKL. The CDR3 spans 14 residues. The DNA for the CDR3 is TGCGCCAGCAGCCAAGATCGTAGTACAGATACGCAGTATTTT. Translating gives CASSQDRSTDTQYF.

This chain links TRBV21-1 with TRBJ2-1; the table's D gene call, TRBD1, was not cross checked with the DNA. TRBV21-1 is a pseudogene segment. This CDR3 region has 17 residues. Here the CDR3 reads CASSPTEWAIVYNEQFF. Written as DNA, the CDR3 is TGTGCCAGCAGCCCTACCGAGTGGGCTATAGTGTACAATGAGCAGTTCTTC.

The chain joins TRBV30 to TRBJ2-3, with TRBD1 matching over 9 bases. With 7 bases clipped from V and 5 bases from J, the junction kept 10 bases outside the gene matches. The germline gives CDR1 GTSNPN, CDR2 SVGIG (reference sequence). The CDR3 totals 14 residues. The CDR3 region is CASRYRGHGDTQYF. The CDR3 coding sequence is TGTGCCTCCCGCTACAGGGGGCATGGAGATACGCAGTATTTT.

This rearrangement joins TRBV7-8 to TRBJ1-4, with 8 nucleotides matching TRBD1. With 0 bases clipped from V and 8 bases from J, the junction kept 8 bases outside the gene matches. CDR3 length: 16 residues. Germline-derived CDR1 and CDR2 are SGHVS and FQNEAQ. In DNA form, the CDR3 reads TGTGCCAGCAGCTTAGCCGGCGACAGGGGTGAGGAAAAACTGTTTTTT. Translated, it gives CASSLAGDRGEEKLFF.